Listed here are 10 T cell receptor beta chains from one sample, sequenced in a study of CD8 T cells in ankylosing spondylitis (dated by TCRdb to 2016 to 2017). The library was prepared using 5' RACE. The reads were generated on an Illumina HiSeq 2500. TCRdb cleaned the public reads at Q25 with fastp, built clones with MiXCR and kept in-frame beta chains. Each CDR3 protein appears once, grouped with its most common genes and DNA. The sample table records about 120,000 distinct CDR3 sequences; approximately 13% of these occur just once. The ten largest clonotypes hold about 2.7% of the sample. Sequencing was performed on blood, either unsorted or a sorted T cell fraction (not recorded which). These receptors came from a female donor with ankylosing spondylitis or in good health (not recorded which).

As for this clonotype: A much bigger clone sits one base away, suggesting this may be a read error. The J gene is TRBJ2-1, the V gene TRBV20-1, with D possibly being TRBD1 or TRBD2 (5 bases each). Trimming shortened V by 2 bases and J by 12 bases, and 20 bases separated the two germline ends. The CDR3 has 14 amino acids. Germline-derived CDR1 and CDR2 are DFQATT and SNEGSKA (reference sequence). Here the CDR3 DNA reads TGCAGTGCTAGACGTCGAGGGGTTAGCGATGGGCAGTTCTTC. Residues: CSARRRGVSDGQFF.

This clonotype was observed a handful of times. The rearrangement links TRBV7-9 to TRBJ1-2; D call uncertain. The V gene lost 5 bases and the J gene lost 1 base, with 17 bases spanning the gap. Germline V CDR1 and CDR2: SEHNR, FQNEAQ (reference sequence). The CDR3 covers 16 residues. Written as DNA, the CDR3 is TGTGCCAGCAGCCGAGAAGGTGTTAGACTTAACTATGGCTACACCTTC. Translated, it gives CASSREGVRLNYGYTF.

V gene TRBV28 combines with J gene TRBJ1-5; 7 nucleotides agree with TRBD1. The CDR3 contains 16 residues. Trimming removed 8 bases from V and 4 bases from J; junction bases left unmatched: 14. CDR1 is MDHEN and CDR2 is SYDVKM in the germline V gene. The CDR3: CASGSIQGRGNQPQHF. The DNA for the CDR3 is TGTGCCAGCGGATCAATACAGGGGAGGGGTAATCAGCCCCAGCATTTT.

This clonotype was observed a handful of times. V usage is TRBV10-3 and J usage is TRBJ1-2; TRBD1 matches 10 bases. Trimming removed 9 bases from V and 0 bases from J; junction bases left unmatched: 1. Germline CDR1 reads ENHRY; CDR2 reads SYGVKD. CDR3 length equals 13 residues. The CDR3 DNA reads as TGTGCCATAGGGACAGGGGCTAACTATGGCTACACCTTC. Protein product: CAIGTGANYGYTF.

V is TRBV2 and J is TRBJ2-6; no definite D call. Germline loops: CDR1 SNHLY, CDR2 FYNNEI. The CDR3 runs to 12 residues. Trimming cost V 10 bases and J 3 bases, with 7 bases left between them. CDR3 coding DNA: TGTGCCACCTTAGGTGGGGCCAACGTCCTGACTTTC. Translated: CATLGGANVLTF. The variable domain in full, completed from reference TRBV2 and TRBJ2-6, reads EPEVTQTPSHQVTQMGQEVILRCVPISNHLYFYWYRQILGQKVEFLVSFYNNEISEKSEIFDDQFSVERPDGSNFTLKIRSTKLEDSAMYFCATLGGANVLTFGAGSRLTVL.

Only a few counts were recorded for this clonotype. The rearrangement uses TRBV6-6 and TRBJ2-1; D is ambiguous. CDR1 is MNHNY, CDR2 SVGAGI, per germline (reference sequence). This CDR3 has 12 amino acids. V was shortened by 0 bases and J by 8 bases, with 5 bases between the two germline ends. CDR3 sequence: CASSYSPDEQFF. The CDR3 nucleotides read TGTGCCAGCAGTTACTCTCCAGATGAGCAGTTCTTC.

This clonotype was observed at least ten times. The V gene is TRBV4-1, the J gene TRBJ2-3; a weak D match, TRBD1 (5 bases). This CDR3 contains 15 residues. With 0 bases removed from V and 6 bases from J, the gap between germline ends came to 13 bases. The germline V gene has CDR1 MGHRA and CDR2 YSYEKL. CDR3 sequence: CASSQDWLGVDTQYF. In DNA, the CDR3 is TGCGCCAGCAGCCAAGATTGGTTAGGGGTGGATACGCAGTATTTT.

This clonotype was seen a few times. This chain's CDR3 is CASVDREVYGYTF. CDR3 in DNA: TGTGCCAGCGTAGACAGGGAGGTCTATGGCTACACCTTC. The chain joins TRBV2 to TRBJ1-2; 7 bases map to TRBD1. The V segment lost 8 bases and the J segment 4 bases; nucleotides outside the gene matches: 7. CDR3 length equals 13 residues. Germline V CDR1 and CDR2: SNHLY, FYNNEI.

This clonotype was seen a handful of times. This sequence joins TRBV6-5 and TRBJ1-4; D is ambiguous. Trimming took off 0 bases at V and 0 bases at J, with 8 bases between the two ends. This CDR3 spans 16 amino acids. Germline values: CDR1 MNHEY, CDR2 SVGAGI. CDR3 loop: CASSYSYAATNEKLFF. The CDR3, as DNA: TGTGCCAGCAGTTACTCGTACGCAGCAACTAATGAAAAACTGTTTTTT.

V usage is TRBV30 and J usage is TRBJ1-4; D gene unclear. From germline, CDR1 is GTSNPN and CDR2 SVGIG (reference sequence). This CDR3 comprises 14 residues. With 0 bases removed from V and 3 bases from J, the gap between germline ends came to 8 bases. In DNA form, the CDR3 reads TGTGCCTGGAGTGTACTCCGGTCTAATGAAAAACTGTTTTTT. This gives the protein CAWSVLRSNEKLFF.